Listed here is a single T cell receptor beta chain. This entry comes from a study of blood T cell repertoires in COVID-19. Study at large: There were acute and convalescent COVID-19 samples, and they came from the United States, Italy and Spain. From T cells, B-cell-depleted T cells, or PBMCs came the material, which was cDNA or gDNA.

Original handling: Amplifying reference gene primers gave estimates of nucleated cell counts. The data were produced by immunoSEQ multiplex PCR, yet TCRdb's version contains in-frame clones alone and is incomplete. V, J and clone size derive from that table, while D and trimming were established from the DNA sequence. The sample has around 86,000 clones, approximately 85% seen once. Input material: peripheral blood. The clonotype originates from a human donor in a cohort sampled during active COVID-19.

CDR3 sequence: CASSQEHAVPSGNTIYF. The CDR3 DNA follows: TGCGCCAGCAGCCAAGAACATGCGGTCCCCTCTGGAAACACCATATATTTT. The gene calls are TRBV4-1 and TRBJ1-3; D remains unclear. Per the germline V gene, CDR1 is MGHRA and CDR2 is YSYEKL. V was clipped by 0 bases and J by 0 bases, with 12 bases between them. The CDR3 is made up of 17 amino acids.